These 32 T cell receptor beta chains originate from one sample sequenced in a study of cytomegalovirus exposure and HLA in healthy donors (dated by TCRdb to the late 2010s). Library preparation used the immunoSEQ multiplex PCR assay. A mixture of 60 forward primers for TCR Vbeta segments and 13 reverse primers for TCR Jbeta segments was used in the multiplex PCR. What TCRdb holds here is the immuneACCESS table cut down to in-frame rearrangements. Part of the clones is not present; checked against another copy, under half of the missing clones reflect an unresolved V gene, and the others are unexplained. A total of a few hundred thousand clones appear in this sample, 70% to 90% of them only once. The ten largest clones represent 2% of the sample. The sample was PBMCs. The origin of the receptors is a woman in her thirties or forties in good health and CMV-seropositive.

This clone was detected once. The V gene is TRBV7-9, the J gene TRBJ1-2; 10 bases are shared with TRBD1. Germline-derived CDR1 and CDR2 are SEHNR and FQNEAQ (reference sequence). The trim removed 5 bases at V and 4 bases at J, leaving 4 bases unmatched. The CDR3 contains 14 residues. The CDR3 spells CASSADRGIYGYTF. The CDR3 bases are TGTGCCAGCAGCGCGGACAGGGGGATCTATGGCTACACCTTC.

The J gene is TRBJ2-1, the V gene TRBV7-8; 12 positions match TRBD2. After removal of 5 bases from V and 9 bases from J, the junction contained 8 bases not matched to a gene. The CDR3 has 15 amino acids. Germline V gene lookup returns CDR1 SGHVS and CDR2 FQNEAQ. The CDR3 DNA reads TGTGCCAGCAGCGGCAGACTAGCGGGAGTAGTTGAGCAGTTCTTC. It translates to CASSGRLAGVVEQFF. The complete variable domain, with remaining parts taken from reference TRBV7-8 and TRBJ2-1, reads GAGVSQSPRYKVAKRGQDVALRCDPISGHVSLFWYQQALGQGPEFLTYFQNEAQLDKSGLPSDRFFAERPEGSVSTLKIQRTQQEDSAVYLCASSGRLAGVVEQFFGPGTRLTVL.

This clone was seen more than once but under ten times. This chain joins TRBV19 and TRBJ2-7; maybe TRBD2 (7 bases). Between the trimmed V and J ends, which lost 4 bases and 7 bases, there was a span of 23 bases. The germline V gene encodes CDR1 LNHDA and CDR2 SQIVND (reference sequence). CDR3 length: 16 amino acids. The CDR3 loop is CASSTLAFAGALEQYF. The CDR3 DNA reads TGTGCCAGTAGTACCTTGGCCTTCGCGGGGGCGCTAGAGCAGTACTTC.

This rearrangement joins TRBV27 to TRBJ1-2; 9 positions match TRBD1. Germline V lookup: CDR1 MNHEY, CDR2 SMNVEV (reference sequence). CDR3 length: 14 amino acids. The ends lost 7 bases at V and 2 bases at J; junction bases unmatched: 5. The CDR3 DNA follows: TGTGCCAGCAAGTCCGGGACAGGGAACTATGGCTACACCTTC. Encoded protein: CASKSGTGNYGYTF.

This clone was counted between two and nine times. CDR3 sequence reads: CASSFVRLVGQVIPEQYF. The CDR3 DNA reads TGTGCCAGCAGTTTTGTCCGGTTGGTCGGTCAGGTTATTCCCGAGCAGTACTTC. This rearrangement joins TRBV28 to TRBJ2-7; the D is unclear. Germline V gives CDR1 MDHEN, CDR2 SYDVKM. With 3 bases removed from V and 6 bases from J, the gap between germline ends came to 27 bases. This CDR3 region has 18 residues.

In this sample, this clone turned up once. The rearrangement joins TRBV4-1 to TRBJ1-2, with a possible D match to TRBD1 (5 bases). The germline gives CDR1 MGHRA, CDR2 YSYEKL. The CDR3 length is 16 residues. V shed 3 bases and J shed 3 bases, with 17 bases lying between them. CDR3 residues: CASSQAAGGADYGYTF. The CDR3 nucleotides are TGCGCCAGCAGCCAGGCCGCCGGAGGGGCGGACTATGGCTACACCTTC.

The chain uses TRBV2 and TRBJ2-1; maybe TRBD1 (5 bases). The germline V and J ends were trimmed by 4 bases and 4 bases, with 8 bases remaining between them. The germline gives CDR1 SNHLY, CDR2 FYNNEI. The CDR3 has 13 amino acids. As DNA, the CDR3 is TGTGCCAGCAGTGGTCAGGGATACAATGAGCAGTTCTTC. Translation gives CASSGQGYNEQFF. The whole variable domain, filled in from reference TRBV2 and TRBJ2-1, reads EPEVTQTPSHQVTQMGQEVILRCVPISNHLYFYWYRQILGQKVEFLVSFYNNEISEKSEIFDDQFSVERPDGSNFTLKIRSTKLEDSAMYFCASSGQGYNEQFFGPGTRLTVL.

This chain joins TRBV28 and TRBJ2-4; tentatively, D is TRBD2 (7 bases). This CDR3 spans 15 amino acids. The germline V and J ends were trimmed by 5 bases and 8 bases, with 19 bases remaining between them. CDR1 and CDR2 (germline): MDHEN, SYDVKM. DNA for the CDR3: TGTGCCAGCAGTCCCTGGGGAGGGGAGGGGGACATTCAGTACTTC. Protein product: CASSPWGGEGDIQYF.

The rearrangement links TRBV13 to TRBJ2-7; 9 bases fit TRBD1. After removal of 6 bases from V and 3 bases from J, the junction contained 3 bases not matched to a gene. Germline lookup yields CDR1 PRHDT and CDR2 FYEKMQ (reference sequence). The length of the CDR3 is 13 residues. CDR3 sequence: CASSGQGHYEQYF. The CDR3 region has the DNA TGTGCCAGCAGTGGACAGGGGCACTACGAGCAGTACTTC.

The rearrangement links TRBV18 to TRBJ1-1; D possibly corresponds to TRBD1 (6 bases). Trimming stripped 0 bases from V and 2 bases from J, with 16 bases between. Germline CDR1 reads KGHSH; CDR2 reads LQKENI. The CDR3 consists of 17 residues. The CDR3 coding sequence is TGTGCCAGCTCACCACCGGGACACCTTCCCGGAAACACTGAAGCTTTCTTT. This translates into CASSPPGHLPGNTEAFF.

This clone showed up just once. The V gene is TRBV11-1, the J gene TRBJ1-4; no definite D call. Germline lookup yields CDR1 SGHAT and CDR2 FQDESV (reference sequence). V dropped 3 bases and J dropped 3 bases, with 11 bases sitting between them. This CDR3 is built from 15 residues. The chain's CDR3 is CASSFSAGSNEKLFF. The CDR3 DNA follows: TGTGCCAGCAGCTTTTCGGCAGGCTCTAATGAAAAACTGTTTTTT.

The gene calls are TRBV7-8 and TRBJ2-7; possibly TRBD2 for D (6 bases). The CDR3 contains 14 residues. Trimming cost V 5 bases and J 0 bases, with 11 bases left between them. CDR1 and CDR2 (germline): SGHVS, FQNEAQ. The CDR3 DNA follows: TGTGCCAGCAGCGGGACTGCCAGCTCCTACGAGCAGTACTTC. Translation: CASSGTASSYEQYF.

The V call is TRBV6-5, the J call TRBJ2-7; D is perhaps TRBD2 (5 bases). CDR3 size: 13 residues. Germline V lookup: CDR1 MNHEY, CDR2 SVGAGI. Trimming took off 5 bases at V and 1 base at J, with 9 bases between the two ends. CDR3 in amino acids: CASSAGLSYEQYF. The CDR3 nucleotides are TGTGCCAGCAGTGCCGGACTTTCCTACGAGCAGTACTTC.

The V gene is TRBV5-1, the J gene TRBJ1-2; D is undetermined. The V end lost 0 bases, the J end lost 4 bases, and 10 bases lay between the germline ends. CDR1 is SGHRS, CDR2 YFSETQ, per germline. This CDR3 is built from 14 residues. CDR3 in amino acids: CASSLAQNFYGYTF. The CDR3 nucleotides read TGCGCCAGCAGCTTGGCACAGAACTTCTATGGCTACACCTTC. Full variable domain (rest looked up from reference TRBV5-1 and TRBJ1-2): KAGVTQTPRYLIKTRGQQVTLSCSPISGHRSVSWYQQTPGQGLQFLFEYFSETQRNKGNFPGRFSGRQFSNSRSEMNVSTLELGDSALYLCASSLAQNFYGYTFGSGTRLTVV.

The chain combines TRBV5-1 with TRBJ2-7; maybe TRBD1 (6 bases). Germline V gene data show CDR1 as SGHRS and CDR2 as YFSETQ. The CDR3 totals 13 residues. Trimming took 4 bases from V and 2 from J, leaving 10 bases between them. Here the CDR3 DNA reads TGCGCCAGCAGCAGGGGGACCACCTACGAGCAGTACTTC. Protein product: CASSRGTTYEQYF.

On this clone: One end of the junction is discordant with germline, which a read error may explain. This sequence joins TRBV19 and TRBJ1-5, with 7 bases that match TRBD1. The CDR3 is 12 residues long. In germline, CDR1 is LNHDA, CDR2 SQIVND (reference sequence). This chain's CDR3 is CASSTRTGRENF. The CDR3 nucleotides read TGTGCCAGTAGTACAAGGACAGGCCGAGAGAATTTT.

CDR3: CASSRGSGGYTF. CDR3 sequence (DNA): TGTGCCAGCAGCCGAGGGTCGGGGGGCTACACCTTC. The V gene is TRBV11-2, the J gene TRBJ1-2; D unclear. Trimming removed 5 bases at V and 8 bases at J, with 12 bases between. Germline V gene data show CDR1 as SGHAT and CDR2 as FQNNGV. This CDR3 spans 12 amino acids.

The rearrangement uses TRBV18 and TRBJ2-2, with 10 bases aligning to TRBD2. This CDR3 is built from 17 residues. With V trimmed by 1 base and J by 7 bases, 9 bases remained unmatched. Germline values: CDR1 KGHSH, CDR2 LQKENI. CDR3 in amino acids: CASSPRLGTSDGGELFF. The CDR3 nucleotides are TGTGCCAGCTCACCACGTTTGGGGACTAGCGATGGCGGGGAGCTGTTTTTT. Looking up the rest from reference TRBV18 and TRBJ2-2 gives the full variable domain: NAGVMQNPRHLVRRRGQEARLRCSPMKGHSHVYWYRQLPEEGLKFMVYLQKENIIDESGMPKERFSAEFPKEGPSILRIQQVVRGDSAAYFCASSPRLGTSDGGELFFGEGSRLTVL.

The gene calls are TRBV18 and TRBJ2-2; D is perhaps TRBD1 (6 bases). Trimming took 6 bases from V and 4 from J, leaving 12 bases between them. The CDR3 contains 14 residues. Per the germline V gene, CDR1 is KGHSH and CDR2 is LQKENI. CDR3 nucleotide sequence: TGTGCCAGCTCGCTACAGGGTGCCACCGGGGAGCTGTTTTTT. Translated, it gives CASSLQGATGELFF. Complete variable domain (other parts from reference TRBV18 and TRBJ2-2): NAGVMQNPRHLVRRRGQEARLRCSPMKGHSHVYWYRQLPEEGLKFMVYLQKENIIDESGMPKERFSAEFPKEGPSILRIQQVVRGDSAAYFCASSLQGATGELFFGEGSRLTVL.

This chain joins TRBV2 and TRBJ2-7; 9 bases match TRBD1. The V and J ends lost 8 bases and 5 bases, in that order; junction bases with no gene match: 7. CDR3 length: 13 amino acids. The germline CDR1 and CDR2 sequences are SNHLY and FYNNEI. The CDR3 reads CASRRDRENEQYF. The DNA for the CDR3 is TGTGCCAGCCGTAGGGACAGGGAGAACGAGCAGTACTTC.

This clone was observed once. The chain recombines TRBV25-1 with TRBJ2-1; 8 bases are a match to TRBD2. The CDR3 loop spans 16 amino acids. Per germline, CDR1 MGHDK and CDR2 SYGVNS. The V and J ends lost 2 bases and 3 bases, in that order; junction bases with no gene match: 6. DNA of the CDR3: TGTGCCAGCAGTGAAAGGACTAGCTCTAGCTACAATGAGCAGTTCTTC. Translating it yields CASSERTSSSYNEQFF.

This clone was counted only a few times. The chain employs TRBV6-5 and TRBJ2-2; D is perhaps TRBD2 (6 bases). The CDR3 extends over 16 amino acids. CDR1 and CDR2 from the germline V gene are MNHEY and SVGAGI. Trimming stripped 0 bases from V and 2 bases from J, with 10 bases between. CDR3 in DNA: TGTGCCAGCAGTTACTCGGAACTAGCAAACACCGGGGAGCTGTTTTTT. It encodes CASSYSELANTGELFF.

The chain couples TRBV19 to TRBJ2-7; 9 bases align to TRBD2. CDR1 is LNHDA and CDR2 is SQIVND in the germline V gene (reference sequence). Unmatched junction bases numbered 6, after V lost 4 bases and J lost 5 bases. The CDR3 is made up of 14 amino acids. The CDR3 protein is CASSTKREEHEQYF. CDR3 coding DNA: TGTGCCAGTAGTACTAAGCGGGAGGAGCACGAGCAGTACTTC.

This clone appeared once. Other DNA sequences in this sample translate to the same CDR3. The chain links TRBV20-1 to TRBJ2-5; no reliable D call. Germline CDR1 is DFQATT and CDR2 is SNEGSKA (reference sequence). The CDR3 consists of 11 residues. Deletions cut 6 bases from V and 5 bases from J, with 10 bases between. The CDR3 DNA follows: TGCAGTGCGGCGGATCAGGAGACCCAGTACTTC. Translating gives CSAADQETQYF.

This chain joins TRBV30 and TRBJ1-5; a weak D match, TRBD1 (6 bases). The CDR3 length is 13 residues. Germline V CDR1 and CDR2: GTSNPN, SVGIG (reference sequence). V lost 2 bases to trimming and J lost 4 bases, with 9 bases between them. The DNA of the CDR3 is TGTGCCTGGAGTTTACAGGGAAATCAGCCCCAGCATTTT. Translated, it gives CAWSLQGNQPQHF. The full variable domain, in which reference TRBV30 and TRBJ1-5 provide the parts outside the CDR3, is SQTIHQWPATLVQPVGSPLSLECTVEGTSNPNLYWYRQAAGRGLQLLFYSVGIGQISSEVPQNLSASRPQDRQFILSSKKLLLSDSGFYLCAWSLQGNQPQHFGDGTRLSIL.

The V gene is TRBV29-1, the J gene TRBJ1-2, with 12 bases fitting TRBD1. This CDR3 has 16 residues. V shed 5 bases, J shed 8 bases, and the junction held 15 bases outside the gene matches. The germline V gene has CDR1 SQVTM and CDR2 ANQGSEA. CDR3 DNA sequence: TGCAGCGTTCGCCCACCGGGACAGGGGGCGCGTGGAGGCTACACCTTC. Its translation is CSVRPPGQGARGGYTF.

This clone was counted only a few times. The gene calls are TRBV6-5 and TRBJ1-2; 7 bases are shared with TRBD1. Germline V gene sequence: CDR1 MNHEY, CDR2 SVGAGI. The trim removed 2 bases at V and 7 bases at J, leaving 10 bases unmatched. CDR3 length: 15 amino acids. In DNA form, the CDR3 reads TGTGCCAGCAGTTACCTGACAGGGAGTTACTCTGGCTACACCTTC. Amino acids: CASSYLTGSYSGYTF.

J is TRBJ1-6 and V is TRBV30; no definite D call. Germline values: CDR1 GTSNPN, CDR2 SVGIG (reference sequence). This CDR3 is built from 16 residues. The V end lost 7 bases, the J end lost 0 bases, and 16 bases lay between the germline ends. Written as DNA, the CDR3 is TGTGCCTTGGAGTCTAACGACGGCTCCTATAATTCACCCCTCCACTTT. Its protein product is CALESNDGSYNSPLHF.

The chain uses TRBV30 and TRBJ1-1, with D hard to call. Germline CDR1 GTSNPN, CDR2 SVGIG (reference sequence). The CDR3 consists of 13 residues. Trimming took off 4 bases at V and 0 bases at J, with 9 bases between the two ends. CDR3 amino acids: CAWTTGLNTEAFF. In nucleotides, the CDR3 is TGTGCCTGGACAACGGGTTTGAACACTGAAGCTTTCTTT.

This clone was counted only a few times. The V call is TRBV11-3, the J call TRBJ1-1; 9 bases fit TRBD1. Trimming cost V 5 bases and J 4 bases; bases outside gene matches: 11. This CDR3 region has 16 residues. CDR1 is SGHNT and CDR2 is YENEEA in the germline V gene. Here the CDR3 reads CASSRGTGRSSTEAFF. The CDR3 DNA is TGTGCCAGCAGCCGCGGGACAGGGAGGAGCAGCACTGAAGCTTTCTTT.

This clone was seen only a few times. The chain is built from TRBV9 and TRBJ2-7, with 9 bases lining up with TRBD1. This CDR3 is built from 14 residues. Germline CDR1 SGDLS, CDR2 YYNGEE. Trimming cost V 0 bases and J 4 bases; bases outside gene matches: 2. CDR3 sequence: CASSVGTGDYEQYF. The CDR3 DNA sequence: TGTGCCAGCAGCGTAGGGACAGGGGATTACGAGCAGTACTTC. The full variable domain, its missing parts supplied by reference TRBV9 and TRBJ2-7, is DSGVTQTPKHLITATGQRVTLRCSPRSGDLSVYWYQQSLDQGLQFLIQYYNGEERAKGNILERFSAQQFPDLHSELNLSSLELGDSALYFCASSVGTGDYEQYFGPGTRLTVT.

The V gene is TRBV11-2, the J gene TRBJ2-5; TRBD2 matches at 13 bases. Germline CDR1 reads SGHAT; CDR2 reads FQNNGV. The length of the CDR3 is 18 residues. With 5 bases clipped from V and 1 base from J, the junction kept 10 bases outside the gene matches. The CDR3 DNA reads TGTGCCAGCAGCCCCGGACTAGCGGGAGAGGGCGGCCAAGAGACCCAGTACTTC. Protein product: CASSPGLAGEGGQETQYF.